The 23 T cell receptor beta chains listed next were all sequenced from one sample in a study of identical twins. One entry per CDR3 protein results from TCRdb running MiXCR on the 5' RACE reads. Of approximately 470,000 distinct CDR3 sequences listed, approximately 15% are singletons. This same sample was also taken into another study, of yellow fever vaccine responses in identical twins.

Sequenced: CD4+ T cells sorted from blood. The receptor source for this set is a young woman in good health.

The chain joins TRBV29-1 to TRBJ2-1; 7 bases match TRBD1. V trimming: 6 bases; J trimming: 6 bases; junction bases outside the gene matches: 2. The germline gives CDR1 SQVTM, CDR2 ANQGSEA. The CDR3 covers 11 residues. The CDR3 protein is CSVDRANEQFF. The CDR3 coding sequence is TGCAGCGTCGACAGGGCCAATGAGCAGTTCTTC.

The chain is built from TRBV6-4 and TRBJ2-1; D might be TRBD2 (6 bases). The CDR3 consists of 16 residues. V lost 4 bases to trimming and J lost 9 bases, with 22 bases between them. In germline, CDR1 is MRHNA, CDR2 SNTAGT. The CDR3 protein is CASSAGTSTWAGEQFF. In nucleotides, the CDR3 is TGTGCCAGCAGTGCGGGAACTAGCACTTGGGCCGGTGAGCAGTTCTTC.

This clonotype appeared once. The chain couples TRBV3-1 to TRBJ2-7, with D perhaps TRBD1 (6 bases). The CDR3 spans 17 residues. CDR1 LGHDT and CDR2 YNNKEL come from the germline V gene (reference sequence). The V gene lost 1 base and the J gene lost 2 bases, with 18 bases spanning the gap. The CDR3 nucleotides read TGTGCCAGCAGCCAAGTTTGGAAACAGGGTATCCCCTACGAGCAGTACTTC. Protein sequence: CASSQVWKQGIPYEQYF.

This clonotype was detected only a few times. The chain couples TRBV7-2 to TRBJ2-1, with D perhaps matching TRBD2 (6 bases). V lost 4 bases and J 2 bases, leaving 18 bases between the germline ends. Germline lookup yields CDR1 SGHTA and CDR2 FQGNSA. The CDR3 consists of 17 residues. The CDR3 nucleotides are TGTGCCAGCAGCTACTCCCTGGTGGGAGGTACCTACAATGAGCAGTTCTTC. Amino acids: CASSYSLVGGTYNEQFF.

This clonotype was recorded at least ten times. One junction end does not reproduce the germline sequence, and a read error may be involved. The chain joins TRBV5-1 to TRBJ1-5; D is perhaps TRBD1 (5 bases). Germline-derived CDR1 and CDR2 are SGHRS and YFSETQ. There are 14 residues in the CDR3. The CDR3 nucleotides are TGTGCCAGCAGTTCGGGGCTTAGCAATCAGCCCCAGCATTTT. Translation: CASSSGLSNQPQHF.

V gene TRBV4-2 combines with J gene TRBJ2-1; TRBD1 matches 7 bases. Germline V gene data show CDR1 as LGHNA and CDR2 as YNFKEQ. The CDR3 runs to 16 residues. V lost 1 base to trimming and J lost 9 bases; unmatched junction nucleotides: 12. The CDR3 sequence is CASSQGQGDRLGEQFF. CDR3 DNA sequence: TGTGCCAGCAGCCAAGGCCAGGGGGACCGGCTGGGTGAGCAGTTCTTC.

The rearrangement uses TRBV7-6 and TRBJ1-2; 10 bases are shared with TRBD1. The CDR3 covers 16 residues. V trimming: 5 bases; J trimming: 1 base; junction bases outside the gene matches: 7. In germline, CDR1 is SGHVS, CDR2 FNYEAQ. The CDR3 bases are TGTGCCAGCAGCCCTAGGGGACAGGGGCTTAACTATGGCTACACCTTC. It yields the protein CASSPRGQGLNYGYTF.

The rearrangement joins TRBV20-1 to TRBJ2-3; D is undetermined. This CDR3 contains 11 residues. The V gene's germline CDR1 is DFQATT and CDR2 SNEGSKA (reference sequence). V dropped 3 bases and J dropped 5 bases, with 6 bases sitting between them. The CDR3 DNA reads TGCAGTGCTAGTCCTAAAGATACGCAGTATTTT. This codes for CSASPKDTQYF.

The chain uses TRBV6-1 and TRBJ2-1, with 7 positions matching TRBD1. V dropped 4 bases and J dropped 1; count of bases not matched to a gene: 22. This CDR3 spans 21 amino acids. Per germline, CDR1 MNHNS and CDR2 SASEGT. CDR3 nucleotide sequence: TGTGCCAGCAGTGTGATACTACAGGGGCTGGGAAGTATGCCATCCTACAATGAGCAGTTCTTC. Its protein product is CASSVILQGLGSMPSYNEQFF.

This clonotype came up many times. The CDR3 reads CASGLIREQYF. In DNA form, the CDR3 reads TGTGCCAGCGGACTAATTCGCGAGCAGTACTTC. The V and J genes are TRBV6-1 and TRBJ2-7, with D perhaps matching TRBD2 (6 bases). Germline CDR1 is MNHNS and CDR2 is SASEGT. There are 11 residues in the CDR3. V lost 8 bases and J 6 bases, leaving 11 bases between the germline ends.

This clonotype has just a few counts. The chain employs TRBV5-1 and TRBJ2-5; 15 bases are shared with TRBD2. The CDR3 covers 16 residues. Looked up from germline, CDR1 is SGHRS and CDR2 is YFSETQ. Germline trimming cut 4 bases from V and 1 base from J; bases unmatched to any gene: 2. CDR3 nucleotides: TGCGCCAGCAGCATGGGACTAGCGGGGGGCCAAGAGACCCAGTACTTC. Translating gives CASSMGLAGGQETQYF.

This rearrangement joins TRBV5-1 to TRBJ2-5; D might be TRBD1 (5 bases). The germline V gene encodes CDR1 SGHRS and CDR2 YFSETQ. CDR3 length: 14 residues. V lost 0 bases and J lost 3, with 9 bases in between. CDR3 protein: CASSLGTREETQYF. In DNA, the CDR3 is TGCGCCAGCAGCTTGGGGACACGGGAAGAGACCCAGTACTTC.

The chain combines TRBV15 with TRBJ2-2; 13 nucleotides line up with TRBD2. J was trimmed by 7 bases and V by 0 bases; bases with no gene match: 8. Germline V gene sequence: CDR1 LNHNV, CDR2 YYDKDF (reference sequence). The CDR3 has 18 residues. CDR3 sequence (DNA): TGTGCCACCAGCAGAGACCCGGGACTAGCGGGAATGGACGGGGAGCTGTTTTTT. Translated: CATSRDPGLAGMDGELFF.

This clonotype was recorded once. The chain combines TRBV5-1 with TRBJ2-1, with D possibly being TRBD1 (6 bases). The germline V gene encodes CDR1 SGHRS and CDR2 YFSETQ. Trimming stripped 3 bases from V and 5 bases from J, with 15 bases between. The CDR3 is made up of 15 amino acids. In nucleotides, the CDR3 is TGCGCCAGCAGCTCCTTGACAGGTGGGAACAATGAGCAGTTCTTC. Amino acid sequence: CASSSLTGGNNEQFF.

The V gene is TRBV7-2, the J gene TRBJ2-1; unclear D gene. The germline V and J ends were trimmed by 2 bases and 0 bases, with 8 bases remaining between them. The CDR3 has 15 residues. CDR1 is SGHTA and CDR2 is FQGNSA in the germline V gene. CDR3 protein: CASSLRATSYNEQFF. The CDR3 DNA sequence: TGTGCCAGCAGCTTACGGGCAACCTCCTACAATGAGCAGTTCTTC.

The CDR3 DNA reads TGTGCCAGCAGCGTATCAGAGCGAACGGGGGGGCAGTTCTTC. Translating gives CASSVSERTGGQFF. The chain has TRBV28 and TRBJ2-1; TRBD2 matches 7 bases. CDR1 and CDR2 from the germline V gene are MDHEN and SYDVKM. This CDR3 is built from 14 residues. The V segment lost 6 bases and the J segment 12 bases; nucleotides outside the gene matches: 14.

The chain carries TRBV7-2 and TRBJ2-2; unclear D gene. Deletions cut 6 bases from V and 6 bases from J, with 17 bases between. The CDR3 is made up of 15 amino acids. Per the germline V gene, CDR1 is SGHTA and CDR2 is FQGNSA. The CDR3 region is CASSFARSMAGELFF. CDR3 coding DNA: TGTGCCAGCAGTTTCGCCAGGAGTATGGCCGGGGAGCTGTTTTTT.

This clonotype was seen more than once but under ten times. The chain carries TRBV10-1 and TRBJ2-7; perhaps TRBD1 as D (5 bases). Germline CDR1 WNHNN, CDR2 SYGVQD (reference sequence). CDR3 size: 11 residues. Between the trimmed V and J ends, which lost 11 bases and 3 bases, there was a span of 11 bases. CDR3 protein: CAEDTRYEQYF. CDR3 nucleotides: TGCGCCGAGGACACTCGCTACGAGCAGTACTTC.

This sequence joins TRBV6-2 or TRBV6-3 and TRBJ2-3; D not certain. CDR3 length equals 13 residues. The V gene's germline CDR1 is MNHEY and CDR2 SVGEGT. The ends were cut back, 0 bases at V and 4 bases at J, with 5 bases in the middle. CDR3 in DNA: TGTGCCAGCAGTTACTCGCGAGCAGATACGCAGTATTTT. Residues: CASSYSRADTQYF.

This chain joins TRBV3-1 and TRBJ2-3, with 7 bases fitting TRBD2. V dropped 1 base and J dropped 3; count of bases not matched to a gene: 4. The CDR3 runs 15 residues. Germline assignment: CDR1 LGHDT and CDR2 YNNKEL (reference sequence). The CDR3 DNA is TGTGCCAGCAGCCAAGGGGGGGGGTGGACAGATACGCAGTATTTT. This codes for CASSQGGGWTDTQYF.

The gene calls are TRBV6-5 and TRBJ2-3; 9 positions agree with TRBD2. The CDR3 runs to 18 residues. CDR1 is MNHEY and CDR2 is SVGAGI in the germline V gene. J was trimmed by 6 bases and V by 1 base; bases with no gene match: 14. The CDR3 nucleotides are TGTGCCAGCAGTTACTTCCGTCCCCTAGCGGGGAGGGGGGATACGCAGTATTTT. It specifies CASSYFRPLAGRGDTQYF.

This clonotype was observed many times. The V and J genes are TRBV5-1 and TRBJ2-1; D is unresolved. CDR1 is SGHRS and CDR2 is YFSETQ in the germline V gene. V was trimmed by 4 bases and J by 0 bases, leaving 11 bases between them. The CDR3 has 15 amino acids. CDR3 residues: CASSLTSVSYNEQFF. CDR3 nucleotide sequence: TGCGCCAGCAGCCTGACGTCCGTCTCCTACAATGAGCAGTTCTTC.

V gene TRBV11-2 combines with J gene TRBJ2-3; 7 bases are shared with TRBD2. Germline V gene lookup returns CDR1 SGHAT and CDR2 FQNNGV. The CDR3 is 12 amino acids. V shed 11 bases, J shed 1 base, and the junction held 3 bases outside the gene matches. In DNA form, the CDR3 reads TGTGCCGGAGCGGGGCGCACAGATACGCAGTATTTT. Its protein is CAGAGRTDTQYF.